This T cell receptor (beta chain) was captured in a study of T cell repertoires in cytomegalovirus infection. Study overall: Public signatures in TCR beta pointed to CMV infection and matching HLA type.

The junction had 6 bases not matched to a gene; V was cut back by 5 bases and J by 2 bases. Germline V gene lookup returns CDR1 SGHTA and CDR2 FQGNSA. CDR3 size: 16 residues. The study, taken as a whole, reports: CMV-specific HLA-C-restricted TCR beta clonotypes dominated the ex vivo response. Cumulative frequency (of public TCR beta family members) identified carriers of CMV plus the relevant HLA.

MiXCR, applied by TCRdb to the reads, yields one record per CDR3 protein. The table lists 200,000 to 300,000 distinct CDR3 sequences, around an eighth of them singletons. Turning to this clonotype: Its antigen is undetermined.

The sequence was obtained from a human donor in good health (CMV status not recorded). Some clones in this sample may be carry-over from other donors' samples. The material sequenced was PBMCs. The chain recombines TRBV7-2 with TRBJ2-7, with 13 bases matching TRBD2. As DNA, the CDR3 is TGTGCCAGCAGCCGCCGCACTAGCGGGGGGGCCTACGAGCAGTACTTC. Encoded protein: CASSRRTSGGAYEQYF.